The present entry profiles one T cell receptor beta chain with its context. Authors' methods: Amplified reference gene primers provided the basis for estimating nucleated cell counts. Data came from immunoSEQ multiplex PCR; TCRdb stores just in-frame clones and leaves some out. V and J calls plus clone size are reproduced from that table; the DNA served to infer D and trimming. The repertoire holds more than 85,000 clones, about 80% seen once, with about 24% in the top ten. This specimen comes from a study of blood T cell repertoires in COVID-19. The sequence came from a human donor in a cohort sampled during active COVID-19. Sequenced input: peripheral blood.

CDR3: CASSLTGYINQPQHF. Here the CDR3 DNA reads TGTGCCAGCAGCCTGACAGGGTACATCAATCAGCCCCAGCATTTT. The chain combines TRBV5-6 with TRBJ1-5; 7 bases agree with TRBD1. Germline loops: CDR1 SGHDT, CDR2 YYEEEE. Germline trimming cut 4 bases from V and 3 bases from J; bases unmatched to any gene: 7. The CDR3 is made up of 15 amino acids.